One and the same sample provided the 21 T cell receptor beta chains below, sequenced in a study of cytomegalovirus exposure and HLA in healthy donors (dated by TCRdb to the late 2010s). Libraries came from the immunoSEQ multiplex PCR assay. The multiplex PCR relied on a mix of 60 forward primers for TCR Vbeta segments and 13 reverse primers for TCR Jbeta segments. TCRdb mirrors the immuneACCESS table, restricted to in-frame sequences. Some clones are absent from its copies; in checked studies, under half trace to an unresolved V gene, and the reason for the others is unknown. The sample table holds roughly 110,000 clones, of which around 77% were seen once. Approximately 5% of the sample is taken by the ten largest. The specimen was PBMCs. The receptors derive from a young woman in good health and CMV-seropositive.

The chain has TRBV4-1 and TRBJ2-7, with 10 bases matching TRBD2. V lost 4 bases, J lost 1 base, and 4 bases stayed unmatched. Germline V gene lookup returns CDR1 MGHRA and CDR2 YSYEKL. This CDR3 comprises 15 residues. The CDR3 nucleotides read TGCGCCAGCAGCCGAGGACTAGCGGAATCCTACGAGCAGTACTTC. Translation: CASSRGLAESYEQYF.

The chain uses TRBV5-1 and TRBJ1-1, with D tentatively TRBD1 (5 bases). This CDR3 comprises 16 residues. V was cut by 0 bases and J by 0 bases, with 12 bases left in between. Germline V gene lookup returns CDR1 SGHRS and CDR2 YFSETQ. CDR3 protein: CASSLVEGNMNTEAFF. DNA of the CDR3: TGCGCCAGCAGCTTGGTGGAGGGGAACATGAACACTGAAGCTTTCTTT.

The genes are TRBV30 and TRBJ2-1; TRBD2 matches 8 bases. With V trimmed by 1 base and J by 1 base, 6 bases remained unmatched. The CDR3 loop spans 16 amino acids. Per the germline V gene, CDR1 is GTSNPN and CDR2 is SVGIG (reference sequence). CDR3 nucleotides: TGTGCCTGGAGTGGGAGCGGGAGTGGTTCCTACAATGAGCAGTTCTTC. Translating it yields CAWSGSGSGSYNEQFF.

V gene TRBV2 combines with J gene TRBJ1-4; 10 nucleotides agree with TRBD1. This CDR3 has 13 amino acids. J lost 7 bases, V lost 10 bases, and 6 bases had no gene match. The germline V gene encodes CDR1 SNHLY and CDR2 FYNNEI. CDR3 nucleotides: TGTGCCACGACAGGGGGCAAAAGTGAAAAACTGTTTTTT. It yields the protein CATTGGKSEKLFF.

DNA of the CDR3: TGTGCCAGCAGCTCCGCGGATAATTCACCCCTCCACTTT. Amino acid sequence: CASSSADNSPLHF. This rearrangement joins TRBV7-9 to TRBJ1-6, with D hard to call. The CDR3 consists of 13 residues. The germline V gene encodes CDR1 SEHNR and CDR2 FQNEAQ (reference sequence). Trimming pared 4 bases from V and 5 bases from J, leaving 6 bases between. Full variable domain (remainder filled in from reference TRBV7-9 and TRBJ1-6): DTGVSQNPRHKITKRGQNVTFRCDPISEHNRLYWYRQTLGQGPEFLTYFQNEAQLEKSRLLSDRFSAERPKGSFSTLEIQRTEQGDSAMYLCASSSADNSPLHFGNGTRLTVT.

The chain links TRBV2 to TRBJ2-7, with D possibly matching TRBD1 (6 bases). The CDR3 length is 14 residues. Germline V gene sequence: CDR1 SNHLY, CDR2 FYNNEI. With 5 bases removed from V and 7 bases from J, the gap between germline ends came to 18 bases. CDR3 residues: CASSLGGPWGEQYF. Here the CDR3 DNA reads TGTGCCAGCAGTTTAGGGGGACCCTGGGGGGAGCAGTACTTC. The whole variable domain, remainder taken from reference TRBV2 and TRBJ2-7, is EPEVTQTPSHQVTQMGQEVILRCVPISNHLYFYWYRQILGQKVEFLVSFYNNEISEKSEIFDDQFSVERPDGSNFTLKIRSTKLEDSAMYFCASSLGGPWGEQYFGPGTRLTVT.

The gene calls are TRBV9 and TRBJ2-2, with a possible D match to TRBD2 (5 bases). The V gene lost 4 bases and the J gene lost 4 bases, with 5 bases spanning the gap. CDR3 length: 12 residues. The V gene's germline CDR1 is SGDLS and CDR2 YYNGEE. The CDR3 DNA reads as TGTGCCAGCAGCCGGGGCACCGGGGAGCTGTTTTTT. This gives the protein CASSRGTGELFF.

The chain joins TRBV19 to TRBJ2-1; perhaps TRBD2 as D (6 bases). The length of the CDR3 is 15 residues. CDR1 is LNHDA and CDR2 is SQIVND in the germline V gene (reference sequence). V lost 4 bases to trimming and J lost 5 bases, with 15 bases between them. CDR3 coding DNA: TGTGCCAGTAGTACCTCCGGGACTGGGAACAATGAGCAGTTCTTC. It specifies CASSTSGTGNNEQFF.

The chain employs TRBV6-1 and TRBJ2-7, with D tentatively TRBD2 (5 bases). Trimming removed 2 bases at V and 11 bases at J, with 19 bases between. This CDR3 comprises 14 residues. The germline V gene encodes CDR1 MNHNS and CDR2 SASEGT. CDR3 in amino acids: CASSEKNPTREKYF. The DNA for the CDR3 is TGTGCCAGCAGTGAAAAAAACCCCACGAGGGAGAAGTACTTC.

This clone is a singleton in its sample. This chain connects TRBV12-5 to TRBJ1-5; TRBD1 might be the D (6 bases). The CDR3 contains 17 residues. Per the germline V gene, CDR1 is LGHNT and CDR2 is FRNRAP. V was pared by 1 base and J by 2 bases, with 15 bases between. This chain's CDR3 is CASGLETTGIGNQPQHF. In nucleotides, the CDR3 is TGTGCTAGTGGTTTGGAAACAACAGGGATAGGCAATCAGCCCCAGCATTTT.

The V and J genes are TRBV19 and TRBJ2-7, with 7 nucleotides matching TRBD1. The CDR3 totals 15 residues. V lost 5 bases, J lost 1 base, and 8 bases stayed unmatched. Germline CDR1 is LNHDA and CDR2 is SQIVND (reference sequence). CDR3 amino acids: CASSEDRASSYEQYF. The CDR3 DNA reads as TGTGCCAGTAGTGAAGACAGGGCCTCATCCTACGAGCAGTACTTC.

The chain employs TRBV6-1 and TRBJ1-3; 9 nucleotides align to TRBD1. The CDR3 sequence is 15 residues long. The V gene end was trimmed by 6 bases and the J gene end by 0 bases; junction bases not matched to a gene: 3. The germline gives CDR1 MNHNS, CDR2 SASEGT. CDR3 bases: TGTGCCAGCAGAATGGACAGGGGCTCTGGAAACACCATATATTTT. Its protein product is CASRMDRGSGNTIYF.

This chain joins TRBV11-2 and TRBJ1-1, with 9 bases aligning to TRBD1. Unmatched junction bases numbered 7, after V lost 3 bases and J lost 5 bases. The CDR3 length is 15 residues. Germline V gives CDR1 SGHAT, CDR2 FQNNGV. CDR3 sequence: CASSLGQGVVTEAFF. The CDR3 nucleotides read TGTGCCAGCAGCTTGGGACAGGGAGTAGTTACTGAAGCTTTCTTT. The entire variable domain, with the rest obtained from reference TRBV11-2 and TRBJ1-1, is as follows: EAGVAQSPRYKIIEKRQSVAFWCNPISGHATLYWYQQILGQGPKLLIQFQNNGVVDDSQLPKDRFSAERLKGVDSTLKIQPAKLEDSAVYLCASSLGQGVVTEAFFGQGTRLTVV.

The chain uses TRBV7-2 and TRBJ1-5; no definite D call. Trimming took 2 bases from V and 3 from J, leaving 8 bases between them. The germline V gene has CDR1 SGHTA and CDR2 FQGNSA. This CDR3 is 14 amino acids long. The CDR3 here is CASSLNQVNQPQHF. In nucleotides, the CDR3 is TGTGCCAGCAGCTTAAATCAGGTCAATCAGCCCCAGCATTTT.

The rearrangement links TRBV15 to TRBJ2-1; 9 bases line up with TRBD2. V lost 0 bases, J lost 6 bases, and 6 bases stayed unmatched. The germline V gene has CDR1 LNHNV and CDR2 YYDKDF (reference sequence). This CDR3 spans 16 amino acids. This CDR3 reads CATSRDPTSGSNEQFF. The CDR3 DNA reads TGTGCCACCAGCAGAGATCCGACTAGCGGCAGCAATGAGCAGTTCTTC. Complete variable domain (other parts from reference TRBV15 and TRBJ2-1): DAMVIQNPRYQVTQFGKPVTLSCSQTLNHNVMYWYQQKSSQAPKLLFHYYDKDFNNEADTPDNFQSRRPNTSFCFLDIRSPGLGDTAMYLCATSRDPTSGSNEQFFGPGTRLTVL.

The DNA for the CDR3 is TGTGCCACCAGCACCACAGGGGGGGAAGAGACCCAGTACTTC. Its translation is CATSTTGGEETQYF. The rearrangement links TRBV15 to TRBJ2-5, with TRBD1 as a possible D gene (8 bases). The CDR3 extends over 14 amino acids. Germline V gene lookup returns CDR1 LNHNV and CDR2 YYDKDF (reference sequence). V dropped 4 bases and J dropped 3 bases, with 12 bases sitting between them. Variable domain in full (rest from reference TRBV15 and TRBJ2-5): DAMVIQNPRYQVTQFGKPVTLSCSQTLNHNVMYWYQQKSSQAPKLLFHYYDKDFNNEADTPDNFQSRRPNTSFCFLDIRSPGLGDTAMYLCATSTTGGEETQYFGPGTRLLVL.

The V call is TRBV7-9, the J call TRBJ1-2; 11 bases line up with TRBD1. Germline-derived CDR1 and CDR2 are SEHNR and FQNEAQ (reference sequence). The CDR3 has 17 amino acids. Trimming took 5 bases from V and 2 from J; bases not matched to a gene: 10. CDR3 DNA: TGTGCCAGCAGCCCCCGGACAGGGGGCAGTGTAAACTATGGCTACACCTTC. Translation: CASSPRTGGSVNYGYTF.

The V call is TRBV7-9, the J call TRBJ1-1; possibly TRBD1 for D (6 bases). This CDR3 region has 15 residues. Germline loops: CDR1 SEHNR, CDR2 FQNEAQ (reference sequence). V gave up 4 bases and J gave up 0 bases, with 12 bases separating them. The CDR3 nucleotides are TGTGCCAGCAGCTCCCCGACAGGACTGAACACTGAAGCTTTCTTT. Translation gives CASSSPTGLNTEAFF.

This sequence joins TRBV29-1 and TRBJ2-1; TRBD2 agrees at 13 bases. CDR3 size: 16 residues. Germline V gene lookup returns CDR1 SQVTM and CDR2 ANQGSEA. The V and J ends lost 6 bases and 10 bases, in that order; junction bases with no gene match: 15. CDR3 protein: CSVRDTRLAGGYEQFF. CDR3 nucleotide sequence: TGCAGCGTCCGGGACACGAGACTAGCGGGAGGTTACGAGCAGTTCTTC.

This clone was detected only once. The chain combines TRBV4-1 with TRBJ1-3; unclear D gene. From germline, CDR1 is MGHRA and CDR2 YSYEKL. The CDR3 is 15 amino acids. The ends were cut back, 3 bases at V and 0 bases at J, with 9 bases in the middle. CDR3 bases: TGCGCCAGCAGCCACCCGACAATCTCTGGAAACACCATATATTTT. It codes for CASSHPTISGNTIYF.

This chain connects TRBV11-3 to TRBJ2-7; 8 nucleotides agree with TRBD1. The junction had 12 bases not matched to a gene; V was cut back by 5 bases and J by 3 bases. The length of the CDR3 is 16 residues. CDR1 SGHNT and CDR2 YENEEA come from the germline V gene. The CDR3 sequence is CASSPETGALVYEQYF. DNA of the CDR3: TGTGCCAGCAGCCCCGAGACAGGGGCGCTCGTCTACGAGCAGTACTTC.